Presented here are 28 T cell receptor beta chains from one specimen sequenced in a study of shared clonotypes between healthy human individuals. Here immunoSEQ multiplex PCR was the method, and the copy in TCRdb shows in-frame clones only, minus some. The sample records about 2.4 million clones, under 95% being singletons. The sample was naive CD4+ T cells from PBMCs. Subset described: CD45RA+ positively selected. The receptors were sampled from a young man in good health. Some clones in this sample may be carry-over from other donors' samples.

This clone has just a few counts. CDR3 protein: CSVRPDSNTEAFF. In DNA, the CDR3 is TGCAGCGTTCGCCCTGACAGTAACACTGAAGCTTTCTTT. The chain combines TRBV29-1 with TRBJ1-1; tentatively, D is TRBD1 (5 bases). Germline CDR1 reads SQVTM; CDR2 reads ANQGSEA. Trimming stripped 5 bases from V and 2 bases from J, with 12 bases between. The CDR3 covers 13 residues.

V and J are TRBV6-5 and TRBJ1-3; D might be TRBD1 (6 bases). This CDR3 spans 14 amino acids. Germline assignment: CDR1 MNHEY and CDR2 SVGAGI. The ends were cut back, 2 bases at V and 4 bases at J, with 9 bases in the middle. CDR3 sequence reads: CASSYLQGGNTIYF. For the CDR3, the DNA is TGTGCCAGCAGTTACCTACAGGGCGGAAACACCATATATTTT.

Note on this clone: Within the sample, other DNA sequences also encode this same CDR3. This sequence joins TRBV14 and TRBJ1-2; possible D gene TRBD1, 6 bases. CDR1 is SGHDN, CDR2 FVKESK, per germline. The germline V and J ends were trimmed by 4 bases and 2 bases, with 8 bases remaining between them. CDR3 length: 13 residues. This CDR3 is CASSPGQNYGYTF. As DNA, the CDR3 is TGTGCCAGCAGCCCCGGACAGAACTATGGCTACACCTTC.

This rearrangement joins TRBV21-1 to TRBJ1-1. TRBV21-1 is given as a pseudogene. The CDR3 length is 17 residues. The CDR3 DNA is TGTGCCAGCAGCAAATGGTCGGGGGACCCAGGGAACACTGAAGCTTTCTTT. Protein sequence: CASSKWSGDPGNTEAFF.

Concerning this clone: Distinct nucleotide sequences in the sample also encode this CDR3. The chain recombines TRBV6-1 with TRBJ2-1; D is uncertain. This CDR3 has 14 amino acids. Deletions cut 4 bases from V and 3 bases from J, with 10 bases between. Germline values: CDR1 MNHNS, CDR2 SASEGT. This chain's CDR3 is CASSAGSSYNEQFF. The CDR3 nucleotides are TGTGCCAGCAGTGCCGGGTCAAGCTACAATGAGCAGTTCTTC.

V and J are TRBV5-1 and TRBJ1-2, with D hard to call. Trimming removed 0 bases from V and 7 bases from J, with 10 bases in between. The CDR3 spans 13 residues. In germline, CDR1 is SGHRS, CDR2 YFSETQ. In DNA form, the CDR3 reads TGCGCCAGCAGCTTGGATGGGGAAGCTGGCTACACCTTC. Protein sequence: CASSLDGEAGYTF. The full variable domain, rest sourced from reference TRBV5-1 and TRBJ1-2, is KAGVTQTPRYLIKTRGQQVTLSCSPISGHRSVSWYQQTPGQGLQFLFEYFSETQRNKGNFPGRFSGRQFSNSRSEMNVSTLELGDSALYLCASSLDGEAGYTFGSGTRLTVV.

The CDR3 sequence is CASSLSVRHNSPLHF. The CDR3 DNA sequence: TGCGCCAGCAGCTTGTCCGTAAGGCATAATTCACCCCTCCACTTT. The V and J genes are TRBV5-1 and TRBJ1-6; D not certain. The CDR3 sequence is 15 residues long. Germline-derived CDR1 and CDR2 are SGHRS and YFSETQ. V was shortened by 1 base and J by 5 bases, with 10 bases between the two germline ends.

Turning to this clone: The sample holds other DNA sequences that translate to the same CDR3. V usage is TRBV28 and J usage is TRBJ2-5; D gene uncertain. The DNA end is a closer match to TRBJ2-7, so the J assignment may be wrong. The CDR3 covers 14 residues. The germline V gene encodes CDR1 MDHEN and CDR2 SYDVKM. CDR3 nucleotide sequence: TGTGCCAGCAGTTCGCCCGGGCGCTCCTACGAGCAGTACTTC. Translation gives CASSSPGRSYEQYF.

The chain combines TRBV7-2 with TRBJ2-1; D is ambiguous. CDR1 SGHTA and CDR2 FQGNSA come from the germline V gene. CDR3 length: 12 residues. Trimming took off 4 bases at V and 5 bases at J, with 6 bases between the two ends. The CDR3 DNA sequence: TGTGCCAGCAGCTCTTACCACAATGAGCAGTTCTTC. Its translation is CASSSYHNEQFF. Complete variable domain (other parts from reference TRBV7-2 and TRBJ2-1): GAGVSQSPSNKVTEKGKDVELRCDPISGHTALYWYRQSLGQGLEFLIYFQGNSAPDKSGLPSDRFSAERTGGSVSTLTIQRTQQEDSAVYLCASSSYHNEQFFGPGTRLTVL.

As for this clone: Other DNA sequences within the sample encode an identical CDR3. The CDR3 loop is CASRRQGSYEQYF. Written as DNA, the CDR3 is TGTGCCAGCAGGCGGCAGGGCTCCTACGAGCAGTACTTC. This chain connects TRBV27 to TRBJ2-7; D might be TRBD1 (5 bases). With 6 bases removed from V and 0 bases from J, the gap between germline ends came to 9 bases. The germline gives CDR1 MNHEY, CDR2 SMNVEV (reference sequence). The CDR3 is 13 amino acids.

The rearrangement links TRBV11-2 to TRBJ1-1; possible D gene TRBD1, 5 bases. The CDR3 contains 15 residues. Germline V gene lookup returns CDR1 SGHAT and CDR2 FQNNGV. With 3 bases removed from V and 4 bases from J, the gap between germline ends came to 15 bases. CDR3: CASSFMLSGATEAFF. The CDR3 nucleotides are TGTGCCAGCAGCTTCATGCTCTCCGGGGCCACTGAAGCTTTCTTT.

The chain employs TRBV2 and TRBJ2-1, with 10 bases that match TRBD2. Losses at the gene ends were 4 bases for V and 10 bases for J; bases not matched to a gene: 10. The length of the CDR3 is 15 residues. From germline, CDR1 is SNHLY and CDR2 FYNNEI. CDR3 loop: CASSVTSGSGREQFF. CDR3 DNA: TGTGCCAGCAGTGTGACTAGCGGGTCCGGCCGGGAGCAGTTCTTC.

The V gene is TRBV5-1, the J gene TRBJ2-7, with D perhaps TRBD1 or TRBD2 (5 bases each). V lost 0 bases to trimming and J lost 4 bases, with 11 bases between them. Germline V gives CDR1 SGHRS, CDR2 YFSETQ. The CDR3 runs 14 residues. The CDR3 sequence: CASSLVEWGYEQYF. DNA for the CDR3: TGCGCCAGCAGCTTGGTTGAATGGGGGTACGAGCAGTACTTC.

The chain carries TRBV7-2 and TRBJ2-4; D uncertain. The CDR3 sequence is 14 residues long. V lost 5 bases and J lost 0, with 8 bases in between. The germline V gene has CDR1 SGHTA and CDR2 FQGNSA. CDR3 sequence: CASSEELAKNIQYF. The DNA for the CDR3 is TGTGCCAGCAGCGAGGAGCTAGCCAAAAACATTCAGTACTTC.

CDR3 sequence: CASRTGGEGDIQYF. The CDR3, as DNA: TGTGCCAGCAGGACAGGGGGCGAGGGAGACATTCAGTACTTC. V usage is TRBV2 and J usage is TRBJ2-4; the match to TRBD1 covers 10 bases. CDR1 and CDR2 (germline): SNHLY, FYNNEI. There are 14 residues in the CDR3. V shed 6 bases and J 8 bases; nucleotides not matched to a gene: 7.

CDR3 nucleotide sequence: TGTGCCAGCAGTCCCAGACTAGCGGGAGGCCTTCTCTCCTACGAGCAGTACTTC. As protein: CASSPRLAGGLLSYEQYF. The chain is built from TRBV28 and TRBJ2-7; 13 bases are a match to TRBD2. Germline assignment: CDR1 MDHEN and CDR2 SYDVKM. V shed 5 bases, J shed 0 bases, and the junction held 10 bases outside the gene matches. The CDR3 sequence is 18 residues long.

J is TRBJ1-2 and V is TRBV30, with D perhaps TRBD1 (6 bases). Trimming cost V 8 bases and J 4 bases, with 11 bases left between them. This CDR3 has 11 amino acids. Germline V gene sequence: CDR1 GTSNPN, CDR2 SVGIG (reference sequence). CDR3 amino acids: CARQGTYGYTF. The CDR3 DNA is TGTGCCCGGCAGGGGACCTATGGCTACACCTTC.

This chain links TRBV6-5 with TRBJ2-7, with TRBD2 identical over 7 bases. Germline V gene lookup returns CDR1 MNHEY and CDR2 SVGAGI. J was trimmed by 1 base and V by 6 bases; bases with no gene match: 6. There are 14 residues in the CDR3. CDR3 amino acids: CASRDGGSSYEQYF. CDR3 DNA: TGTGCCAGCAGGGACGGGGGGTCGTCCTACGAGCAGTACTTC.

This clone has a single count. The V and J genes are TRBV5-1 and TRBJ2-3, with D possibly TRBD1 on 6 matching bases. CDR3 length: 15 amino acids. CDR1 SGHRS and CDR2 YFSETQ come from the germline V gene. Trimming shortened V by 0 bases and J by 3 bases, and 11 bases separated the two germline ends. CDR3 coding DNA: TGCGCCAGCAGCTTGGGGCCAGGGGAAACAGATACGCAGTATTTT. Amino acids: CASSLGPGETDTQYF.

The chain employs TRBV21-1 and TRBJ2-7; TRBD2, the D gene given by the table, was not confirmed from the DNA. TRBV21-1 is classified as a pseudogene. The CDR3 extends over 13 amino acids. The CDR3: CASWGRGRVEQYF. CDR3 coding DNA: TGTGCCAGTTGGGGGAGGGGCCGGGTCGAGCAGTACTTC.

This chain connects TRBV4-2 to TRBJ2-4; the match to TRBD1 covers 8 bases. The CDR3 contains 17 residues. The V gene's germline CDR1 is LGHNA and CDR2 YNFKEQ. V shed 3 bases and J 0 bases; nucleotides not matched to a gene: 7. CDR3 coding DNA: TGTGCCAGCAGCCAGGAAGGGACAGGCATAGCCAAAAACATTCAGTACTTC. Translation: CASSQEGTGIAKNIQYF.

The chain employs TRBV10-1 and TRBJ2-1; tentatively, D is TRBD2 (5 bases). V was trimmed by 3 bases and J by 3 bases, leaving 15 bases between them. The CDR3 covers 16 residues. The germline V gene encodes CDR1 WNHNN and CDR2 SYGVQD (reference sequence). The CDR3 nucleotides read TGCGCCAGCAGTGAATCCAGCGGCGGCAACTACAATGAGCAGTTCTTC. Translated: CASSESSGGNYNEQFF.

The V gene is TRBV7-8, the J gene TRBJ1-1; the D gene is possibly TRBD1 (6 bases). This CDR3 has 13 amino acids. Germline CDR1 and CDR2: SGHVS and FQNEAQ. Trimming took off 5 bases at V and 5 bases at J, with 12 bases between the two ends. The CDR3 nucleotides are TGTGCCAGCAGCATTACAGGGATGACTGAAGCTTTCTTT. It yields the protein CASSITGMTEAFF.

V usage is TRBV18 and J usage is TRBJ2-5; the D is unclear. V gave up 3 bases and J gave up 5 bases, with 13 bases separating them. In germline, CDR1 is KGHSH, CDR2 LQKENI. The CDR3 consists of 14 residues. The CDR3 region has the DNA TGTGCCAGCTCACCGGGCCTTCTAAGGGAGACCCAGTACTTC. Its translation is CASSPGLLRETQYF. Full variable domain (outside the CDR3, taken from reference TRBV18 and TRBJ2-5): NAGVMQNPRHLVRRRGQEARLRCSPMKGHSHVYWYRQLPEEGLKFMVYLQKENIIDESGMPKERFSAEFPKEGPSILRIQQVVRGDSAAYFCASSPGLLRETQYFGPGTRLLVL.

The chain recombines TRBV6-1 with TRBJ2-7, with 7 bases fitting TRBD2. Germline values: CDR1 MNHNS, CDR2 SASEGT. The CDR3 totals 18 residues. J lost 1 base, V lost 4 bases, and 16 bases had no gene match. The CDR3 sequence: CASSAPRAGVRGSYEQYF. The CDR3 DNA reads TGTGCCAGCAGTGCCCCCAGGGCGGGAGTCCGAGGGTCCTACGAGCAGTACTTC.

The chain joins TRBV6-6 to TRBJ2-7, with 7 bases that match TRBD1. CDR1 is MNHNY, CDR2 SVGAGI, per germline (reference sequence). This CDR3 spans 16 amino acids. Losses at the gene ends were 3 bases for V and 5 bases for J; bases not matched to a gene: 13. Here the CDR3 reads CASSYNQAGGRHEQYF. The CDR3 DNA is TGTGCCAGCAGTTATAATCAGGCAGGGGGTCGCCACGAGCAGTACTTC.

This sequence joins TRBV25-1 and TRBJ2-7; the D gene is possibly TRBD2 (5 bases). V was cut by 7 bases and J by 3 bases, with 13 bases left in between. Germline V gives CDR1 MGHDK, CDR2 SYGVNS. The CDR3 is 13 amino acids. In nucleotides, the CDR3 is TGTGCCAGCACGCGGGCCGGCAGCTACGAGCAGTACTTC. Translated: CASTRAGSYEQYF.

The chain is built from TRBV7-2 and TRBJ2-7, with D tentatively TRBD1 (5 bases). Germline CDR1 is SGHTA and CDR2 is FQGNSA. CDR3 length: 14 residues. V dropped 6 bases and J dropped 6 bases, with 18 bases sitting between them. For the CDR3, the DNA is TGTGCCAGCAGTCAGTCTAGGGGCTCCGCCGAGCAGTACTTC. This sequence encodes CASSQSRGSAEQYF.